The 27 T cell receptor beta chains below were found in one sample sequenced in a study of patients and donors after allogeneic stem cell transplantation. TCRdb used MiXCR to reprocess the RT-PCR reads, holding one entry per CDR3 protein. The sample lists about 960,000 distinct CDR3 sequences, more than 15% occurring once. The sequenced sample consisted of blood, either unsorted or a sorted T cell fraction (not recorded which). These receptor sequences come from a human donor who was either an allogeneic HSCT recipient or a stem cell or donor lymphocyte infusion donor (not recorded which). It is not recorded whose cells these are; they may come from a transplant donor.

The CDR3 nucleotides read TGTGCCAGCAGCTTTCGGGGCCAGCACACCGGGGAGCTGTTTTTT. This codes for CASSFRGQHTGELFF. V gene TRBV7-2 combines with J gene TRBJ2-2; either TRBD1 or TRBD2 may supply D (5 bases each). V shed 3 bases and J shed 3 bases, with 11 bases lying between them. Germline V gene data show CDR1 as SGHTA and CDR2 as FQGNSA. This CDR3 is 15 amino acids long.

The genes are TRBV6-2 or TRBV6-3 and TRBJ2-1; TRBD2 might be the D (6 bases). Germline CDR1 MNHEY, CDR2 SVGEGT. CDR3 length equals 15 residues. V was trimmed by 5 bases and J by 3 bases, leaving 14 bases between them. CDR3 loop: CASSGDSEIYNEQFF. CDR3 nucleotides: TGTGCCAGCAGTGGGGACTCCGAAATCTACAATGAGCAGTTCTTC.

This rearrangement joins TRBV6-5 to TRBJ2-1; TRBD2 agrees at 9 bases. CDR1 and CDR2 from the germline V gene are MNHEY and SVGAGI. Unmatched junction bases numbered 7, after V lost 4 bases and J lost 9 bases. There are 14 residues in the CDR3. In DNA, the CDR3 is TGTGCCAGCAGTTCCGCGGGGGGGCCTGGTGAGCAGTTCTTC. This translates into CASSSAGGPGEQFF.

The chain has TRBV24-1 and TRBJ2-1; 12 bases are shared with TRBD2. Germline loops: CDR1 KGHDR, CDR2 SFDVKD. Unmatched junction bases numbered 9, after V lost 4 bases and J lost 9 bases. This CDR3 region has 16 residues. CDR3 nucleotide sequence: TGTGCCACCAGTGACCCGGCGGGACTAGCGGGCGGTGAGCAGTTCTTC. It is translated as CATSDPAGLAGGEQFF.

V and J are TRBV9 and TRBJ2-3; 11 bases align to TRBD2. This CDR3 region has 15 residues. Germline values: CDR1 SGDLS, CDR2 YYNGEE. V was clipped by 2 bases and J by 1 base; unmatched bases: 0. The CDR3 reads CASSVTSGGTDTQYF. In DNA form, the CDR3 reads TGTGCCAGCAGCGTGACTAGCGGGGGCACAGATACGCAGTATTTT.

This clonotype was picked up a small number of times. This sequence joins TRBV3-1 and TRBJ1-2; D is uncertain. V was clipped by 5 bases and J by 5 bases, with 9 bases between them. This CDR3 spans 12 amino acids. The germline CDR1 and CDR2 sequences are LGHDT and YNNKEL (reference sequence). CDR3 coding DNA: TGTGCCAGCAGCGATTCGATGTATGGCTACACCTTC. The encoded protein is CASSDSMYGYTF.

This clonotype was seen a single time. The V and J genes are TRBV20-1 and TRBJ2-3; D is perhaps TRBD1 or TRBD2 (5 bases each). CDR1 is DFQATT, CDR2 SNEGSKA, per germline (reference sequence). This CDR3 region has 14 residues. Trimming pared 6 bases from V and 5 bases from J, leaving 18 bases between. The CDR3 here is CSARGRSAVDTQYF. The CDR3, as DNA: TGCAGTGCCCGGGGCAGAAGCGCGGTAGATACGCAGTATTTT.

CDR3 nucleotides: TGTGCCAGCAGTAAACCCAGCGGGGGGGCGCTAGGGCAGTTCTTC. Its protein is CASSKPSGGALGQFF. The genes are TRBV12-3 or TRBV12-4 and TRBJ2-1; 10 nucleotides align to TRBD2. V was pared by 5 bases and J by 12 bases, with 13 bases of the junction left unmatched. This CDR3 has 15 residues.

The chain uses TRBV12-3 or TRBV12-4 and TRBJ1-1, with D possibly being TRBD1 (5 bases). V lost 4 bases and J 4 bases, leaving 19 bases between the germline ends. This CDR3 contains 16 residues. DNA for the CDR3: TGTGCCAGCAGTTCCCAGGGACCGATGGTCGGCACTGAAGCTTTCTTT. Encoded protein: CASSSQGPMVGTEAFF.

In this sample, this clonotype turned up a few times. V usage is TRBV12-3 or TRBV12-4 and J usage is TRBJ2-7; TRBD2 might be the D (6 bases). The CDR3 runs to 13 residues. V gave up 5 bases and J gave up 3 bases, with 11 bases separating them. The CDR3 region is CASSSGRDYEQYF. The CDR3 DNA is TGTGCCAGCAGTAGCGGGCGTGACTACGAGCAGTACTTC.

The J gene is TRBJ1-2, the V gene TRBV20-1; 7 bases are shared with TRBD1. J lost 4 bases, V lost 4 bases, and 3 bases had no gene match. CDR1 DFQATT and CDR2 SNEGSKA come from the germline V gene (reference sequence). The CDR3 extends over 12 amino acids. CDR3 coding DNA: TGCAGTGCTATGGGACAGTCCTATGGCTACACCTTC. Its translation is CSAMGQSYGYTF.

This clonotype turned up a few times. The genes are TRBV10-3 and TRBJ2-2, with D possibly TRBD2 on 5 matching bases. CDR1 and CDR2 from the germline V gene are ENHRY and SYGVKD. This CDR3 contains 17 residues. Trimming removed 6 bases from V and 7 bases from J, with 24 bases in between. CDR3 loop: CAISLASRSRGNGELFF. The DNA of the CDR3 is TGTGCCATCAGCCTGGCTAGCCGATCGAGAGGGAACGGGGAGCTGTTTTTT.

The table lists this clonotype with a few counts. The chain is built from TRBV5-6 and TRBJ2-1; the D gene is possibly TRBD1 (6 bases). The CDR3 sequence is 14 residues long. The ends were cut back, 5 bases at V and 2 bases at J, with 11 bases in the middle. Germline CDR1 and CDR2: SGHDT and YYEEEE. The CDR3 DNA reads as TGTGCCAGCAGTTGGACAGCCCCCTACAATGAGCAGTTCTTC. It specifies CASSWTAPYNEQFF.

The chain uses TRBV3-1 and TRBJ2-7, with a weak D call TRBD2 (6 bases). The CDR3 contains 14 residues. With 4 bases removed from V and 6 bases from J, the gap between germline ends came to 16 bases. Germline-derived CDR1 and CDR2 are LGHDT and YNNKEL (reference sequence). CDR3 residues: CASSPQRTTIEQYF. The DNA for the CDR3 is TGTGCCAGCAGCCCCCAGAGGACTACAATCGAGCAGTACTTC.

V gene TRBV29-1 combines with J gene TRBJ1-1; D perhaps matches TRBD1 (5 bases). From germline, CDR1 is SQVTM and CDR2 ANQGSEA. CDR3 length equals 12 residues. V dropped 3 bases and J dropped 1 base, with 6 bases sitting between them. CDR3 loop: CSVDQGNTEAFF. The DNA for the CDR3 is TGCAGCGTTGATCAGGGGAACACTGAAGCTTTCTTT.

The table lists this clonotype with many counts. This chain links TRBV12-3 or TRBV12-4 with TRBJ1-1; D is perhaps TRBD1 (5 bases). V was cut by 6 bases and J by 1 base, with 9 bases left in between. CDR3 size: 13 residues. The CDR3 here is CASRLTANTEAFF. As DNA, the CDR3 is TGTGCCAGCAGACTGACAGCGAACACTGAAGCTTTCTTT.

The chain has TRBV9 and TRBJ2-5; tentatively, D is TRBD2 (6 bases). This CDR3 spans 15 amino acids. Germline CDR1 SGDLS, CDR2 YYNGEE. Trimming took off 4 bases at V and 4 bases at J, with 17 bases between the two ends. This chain's CDR3 is CASSPNAGSRETQYF. The CDR3 DNA is TGTGCCAGCAGCCCTAACGCGGGGTCGAGAGAGACCCAGTACTTC.

A remark on this clonotype: Possible read error: a much larger clone is one base away. This chain connects TRBV12-3 or TRBV12-4 to TRBJ2-2, with TRBD2 identical over 10 bases. The V gene end was trimmed by 5 bases and the J gene end by 6 bases; junction bases not matched to a gene: 12. The CDR3 loop spans 17 amino acids. CDR3 sequence reads: CASSRGPAGGKAGELFF. In DNA form, the CDR3 reads TGTGCCAGCAGTCGTGGGCCAGCGGGAGGGAAGGCCGGGGAGCTGTTTTTT.

The chain uses TRBV10-3 and TRBJ2-3, with 9 bases matching TRBD2. CDR1 and CDR2 from the germline V gene are ENHRY and SYGVKD. Losses at the gene ends were 6 bases for V and 5 bases for J; bases not matched to a gene: 12. This CDR3 is built from 16 residues. The CDR3 spells CAISGLARLVGDTQYF. CDR3 DNA sequence: TGTGCCATCAGCGGACTAGCGAGGCTCGTCGGAGATACGCAGTATTTT.

This clonotype was counted only a few times. This chain links TRBV20-1 with TRBJ1-4; D unresolved. The CDR3 totals 15 residues. Germline loops: CDR1 DFQATT, CDR2 SNEGSKA (reference sequence). V shed 0 bases and J shed 7 bases, with 15 bases lying between them. CDR3 sequence reads: CSARDPGLSSEKLFF. The CDR3 DNA is TGCAGTGCTAGAGATCCTGGCCTATCGAGTGAAAAACTGTTTTTT.

This clonotype has only a few counts. V and J are TRBV7-8 and TRBJ2-1, with 12 bases aligning to TRBD2. The V and J ends lost 5 bases and 2 bases, in that order; junction bases with no gene match: 16. The CDR3 extends over 20 amino acids. Germline V CDR1 and CDR2: SGHVS, FQNEAQ. The CDR3 nucleotides are TGTGCCAGCAGCCGGAGTTCACTAGCGGGAGGTCTCACTCCCTACAATGAGCAGTTCTTC. Translation gives CASSRSSLAGGLTPYNEQFF.

V usage is TRBV4-1 and J usage is TRBJ1-5; 7 bases map to TRBD1. Germline trimming cut 1 base from V and 0 bases from J; bases unmatched to any gene: 6. The CDR3 has 17 amino acids. Per the germline V gene, CDR1 is MGHRA and CDR2 is YSYEKL. The CDR3 DNA is TGCGCCAGCAGCCAAGGGGACAGCTCGTATAGCAATCAGCCCCAGCATTTT. Translating it yields CASSQGDSSYSNQPQHF.

The sample holds many counts of this clonotype. The V gene is TRBV12-3 or TRBV12-4, the J gene TRBJ2-1, with D unresolved. The CDR3 contains 14 residues. Trimming stripped 5 bases from V and 7 bases from J, with 15 bases between. CDR3 DNA: TGTGCCAGCAGTCCTGAAAACAAGCGAAATGAGCAGTTCTTC. Translation: CASSPENKRNEQFF.

This clonotype appeared once. This chain joins TRBV14 and TRBJ2-1; D remains ambiguous. Trimming left V 1 base short and J 5 bases short, with 15 bases between. The CDR3 runs 16 residues. CDR1 is SGHDN, CDR2 FVKESK, per germline. The CDR3: CASSQGGKGRDNEQFF. CDR3 nucleotide sequence: TGTGCCAGCAGCCAAGGAGGAAAGGGTCGCGACAATGAGCAGTTCTTC. Supplemented by reference TRBV14 and TRBJ2-1, the full variable domain reads EAGVTQFPSHSVIEKGQTVTLRCDPISGHDNLYWYRRVMGKEIKFLLHFVKESKQDESGMPNNRFLAERTGGTYSTLKVQPAELEDSGVYFCASSQGGKGRDNEQFFGPGTRLTVL.

The V gene is TRBV6-2 or TRBV6-3, the J gene TRBJ2-5; D ambiguous. V was trimmed by 5 bases and J by 5 bases, leaving 12 bases between them. This CDR3 region has 13 residues. Per the germline V gene, CDR1 is MNHEY and CDR2 is SVGEGT. The CDR3 sequence is CASSVTWSETQYF. The CDR3 bases are TGTGCCAGCAGTGTAACATGGAGTGAGACCCAGTACTTC.

The chain is built from TRBV20-1 and TRBJ2-4; 13 bases match TRBD2. This CDR3 has 15 residues. Per the germline V gene, CDR1 is DFQATT and CDR2 is SNEGSKA (reference sequence). V lost 5 bases to trimming and J lost 1 base; unmatched junction nucleotides: 2. Here the CDR3 reads CSASLAGGAKNIQYF. The CDR3 DNA follows: TGCAGTGCTTCACTAGCGGGAGGGGCCAAAAACATTCAGTACTTC.

In its sample, this clonotype was seen a few times. The chain combines TRBV29-1 with TRBJ2-7; D may be TRBD1 (6 bases). Germline V gene data show CDR1 as SQVTM and CDR2 as ANQGSEA. The CDR3 loop spans 12 amino acids. V was cut by 6 bases and J by 6 bases, with 15 bases left in between. This CDR3 reads CSVQGWKSEQYF. CDR3 bases: TGCAGCGTACAGGGATGGAAGAGCGAGCAGTACTTC.